Each of the 27 T cell receptor beta chains below was sequenced from the same sample in a study of siplizumab effects on memory and regulatory T cells. Assay used: immunoSEQ multiplex PCR; TCRdb lists only in-frame clones, some missing. The sample has about 120,000 clones, about 94% seen once. The material sequenced was non-Treg CD4+ T cells sorted from blood. These receptors were collected from a human donor in good health.

This clone was detected only a few times. The V gene is TRBV9, the J gene TRBJ2-1, with 13 bases fitting TRBD2. This CDR3 has 16 amino acids. Germline CDR1 and CDR2: SGDLS and YYNGEE. Trimming took 0 bases from V and 5 from J; bases not matched to a gene: 2. CDR3 sequence reads: CASSVGLAGGHNEQFF. As DNA, the CDR3 is TGTGCCAGCAGCGTAGGACTAGCGGGGGGCCACAATGAGCAGTTCTTC.

V gene TRBV10-3 combines with J gene TRBJ1-2, with a possible D match to TRBD1 (5 bases). The CDR3 runs to 13 residues. Germline CDR1 reads ENHRY; CDR2 reads SYGVKD. Trimming shortened V by 2 bases and J by 6 bases, and 10 bases separated the two germline ends. CDR3 sequence (DNA): TGTGCCATCAGTGAGATTGAAGGGGATGGCTACACCTTC. The encoded protein is CAISEIEGDGYTF.

The genes are TRBV7-9 and TRBJ2-5, with 13 bases aligning to TRBD2. V was clipped by 9 bases and J by 4 bases; unmatched bases: 20. CDR3 length: 19 residues. Germline lookup yields CDR1 SEHNR and CDR2 FQNEAQ (reference sequence). The CDR3 reads CASTPLPPTSGGAGETQYF. The DNA of the CDR3 is TGTGCCAGTACACCACTACCCCCAACTAGCGGGGGGGCCGGAGAGACCCAGTACTTC.

V and J are TRBV5-4 and TRBJ2-1; 10 bases fit TRBD2. The CDR3 totals 15 residues. Per germline, CDR1 SGHNT and CDR2 YYREEE (reference sequence). V lost 4 bases and J lost 5; bases outside the gene matches: 6. CDR3 protein: CASSLGTSADNEQFF. The CDR3 DNA follows: TGTGCCAGCAGCCTCGGGACTAGCGCCGACAATGAGCAGTTCTTC.

This clone was recorded once. The rearrangement links TRBV5-1 to TRBJ1-1, with a possible D match to TRBD1 (5 bases). There are 14 residues in the CDR3. Per the germline V gene, CDR1 is SGHRS and CDR2 is YFSETQ. With 0 bases removed from V and 1 base from J, the gap between germline ends came to 7 bases. The CDR3 region is CASSLEGQNTEAFF. The CDR3 bases are TGCGCCAGCAGCTTGGAGGGGCAGAACACTGAAGCTTTCTTT.

In DNA form, the CDR3 reads TGTGCCAGCAGCTCAGGGGTTGACTATGGCTACACCTTC. Translated, it gives CASSSGVDYGYTF. The J gene is TRBJ1-2, the V gene TRBV7-9, with D tentatively TRBD1 (6 bases). CDR3 length equals 13 residues. In germline, CDR1 is SEHNR, CDR2 FQNEAQ (reference sequence). Trimming pared 4 bases from V and 3 bases from J, leaving 9 bases between.

V gene TRBV18 combines with J gene TRBJ2-1; D is unclear. CDR3 length: 15 amino acids. The V gene lost 2 bases and the J gene lost 3 bases, with 11 bases spanning the gap. The germline V gene has CDR1 KGHSH and CDR2 LQKENI. The CDR3 region has the DNA TGTGCCAGCTCACCATCAAAGGATAGCTACAATGAGCAGTTCTTC. Translating it yields CASSPSKDSYNEQFF.

V usage is TRBV6-5 and J usage is TRBJ2-2, with D perhaps being TRBD1 or TRBD2 (6 bases each). This CDR3 is 15 amino acids long. From germline, CDR1 is MNHEY and CDR2 SVGAGI. V was cut by 6 bases and J by 0 bases, with 11 bases left in between. CDR3 in amino acids: CASRGGTPNTGELFF. DNA for the CDR3: TGTGCCAGCAGAGGGGGGACCCCGAACACCGGGGAGCTGTTTTTT.

The J gene is TRBJ2-7, the V gene TRBV6-5; D unresolved. Germline CDR1 MNHEY, CDR2 SVGAGI. This CDR3 has 14 residues. Trimming shortened V by 7 bases and J by 2 bases, and 15 bases separated the two germline ends. This CDR3 is CASMSGGTPYEQYF. Written as DNA, the CDR3 is TGTGCCAGCATGTCCGGCGGAACCCCCTACGAGCAGTACTTC.

Comment on this clone: The sample contains more than one DNA sequence encoding this CDR3. The V and J genes are TRBV5-1 and TRBJ2-3; no reliable D call. V gave up 4 bases and J gave up 2 bases, with 5 bases separating them. The CDR3 is made up of 12 amino acids. In germline, CDR1 is SGHRS, CDR2 YFSETQ. CDR3 sequence: CASSLPTDTQYF. In DNA form, the CDR3 reads TGCGCCAGCAGCCTCCCCACAGATACGCAGTATTTT.

J is TRBJ1-6 and V is TRBV19; D uncertain. The CDR3 runs 14 residues. Germline V lookup: CDR1 LNHDA, CDR2 SQIVND (reference sequence). V shed 7 bases and J shed 0 bases, with 7 bases lying between them. The CDR3 region is CASKSSSYNSPLHF. The CDR3 DNA sequence: TGTGCCAGTAAATCGAGCTCCTATAATTCACCCCTCCACTTT.

The chain is built from TRBV5-1 and TRBJ2-3; a possible D gene is TRBD2 (6 bases). CDR3 length: 15 amino acids. Per the germline V gene, CDR1 is SGHRS and CDR2 is YFSETQ. Trimming shortened V by 4 bases and J by 4 bases, and 16 bases separated the two germline ends. The CDR3 region has the DNA TGCGCCAGCAGCCCGGGGACTCCACTTCCAGATACGCAGTATTTT. Translating it yields CASSPGTPLPDTQYF.

CDR3 in amino acids: CATLNRDRNTDTQYF. The DNA for the CDR3 is TGTGCCACCCTAAACCGGGACAGGAACACAGATACGCAGTATTTT. V gene TRBV10-3 combines with J gene TRBJ2-3; 8 bases are shared with TRBD1. Germline trimming cut 10 bases from V and 2 bases from J; bases unmatched to any gene: 11. Germline V gene lookup returns CDR1 ENHRY and CDR2 SYGVKD. The CDR3 is made up of 15 amino acids.

This clone showed up just once. This sequence joins TRBV30 and TRBJ1-4; D not certain. Germline-derived CDR1 and CDR2 are GTSNPN and SVGIG (reference sequence). CDR3 length: 13 amino acids. Between the trimmed V and J ends, which lost 5 bases and 4 bases, there was a span of 11 bases. CDR3 amino acids: CAWADGVNEKLFF. The CDR3 nucleotides are TGTGCCTGGGCCGATGGGGTTAATGAAAAACTGTTTTTT.

The rearrangement uses TRBV27 and TRBJ2-7; 7 nucleotides line up with TRBD1. The J segment lost 3 bases and the V segment lost 2 bases, leaving 7 bases of the junction unmatched. CDR1 MNHEY and CDR2 SMNVEV come from the germline V gene (reference sequence). This CDR3 region has 15 residues. The CDR3 loop reads CASSLGARGIYEQYF. CDR3 in DNA: TGTGCCAGCAGTTTAGGTGCCAGGGGGATCTACGAGCAGTACTTC.

The rearrangement uses TRBV4-2 and TRBJ2-5; 9 bases align to TRBD2. V was pared by 1 base and J by 5 bases, with 2 bases of the junction left unmatched. Germline V lookup: CDR1 LGHNA, CDR2 YNFKEQ. CDR3 length: 14 amino acids. The CDR3 region has the DNA TGTGCCAGCAGCCAAGGACTAGCGGCGGAGACCCAGTACTTC. Protein: CASSQGLAAETQYF.

This chain connects TRBV2 to TRBJ2-2, with 13 bases fitting TRBD2. V lost 6 bases, J lost 6 bases, and 10 bases stayed unmatched. The CDR3 has 17 residues. Germline CDR1 reads SNHLY; CDR2 reads FYNNEI. The CDR3 nucleotides are TGTGCCAGCAGACGGACTAGCGGGGGAATTTTCGCCGGGGAGCTGTTTTTT. It encodes CASRRTSGGIFAGELFF.

The chain combines TRBV5-4 with TRBJ1-4; a possible D gene is TRBD1 (6 bases). CDR3 length: 15 residues. Germline CDR1 SGHNT, CDR2 YYREEE (reference sequence). The V gene lost 2 bases and the J gene lost 0 bases, with 8 bases spanning the gap. The chain's CDR3 is CASSFRGPTNEKLFF. In nucleotides, the CDR3 is TGTGCCAGCAGCTTCAGGGGCCCAACTAATGAAAAACTGTTTTTT.

V is TRBV29-1 and J is TRBJ2-5; possible D gene TRBD2, 5 bases. CDR3 length equals 12 residues. Germline CDR1 reads SQVTM; CDR2 reads ANQGSEA. The V gene lost 2 bases and the J gene lost 9 bases, with 13 bases spanning the gap. CDR3 sequence reads: CSVELAGFAQYF. CDR3 DNA: TGCAGCGTTGAATTGGCGGGTTTCGCCCAGTACTTC.

This chain links TRBV5-6 with TRBJ2-3; no firm D call. This CDR3 contains 13 residues. CDR1 is SGHDT and CDR2 is YYEEEE in the germline V gene. V dropped 4 bases and J dropped 2 bases, with 8 bases sitting between them. DNA of the CDR3: TGTGCCAGCAGCATAGGATCCACAGATACGCAGTATTTT. This sequence encodes CASSIGSTDTQYF.

This chain connects TRBV6-5 to TRBJ1-6; possibly TRBD1 for D (6 bases). CDR3 size: 14 residues. Germline values: CDR1 MNHEY, CDR2 SVGAGI. V was pared by 2 bases and J by 7 bases, with 9 bases between. The CDR3 sequence: CASSYKQGNSPLHF. The DNA of the CDR3 is TGTGCCAGCAGTTACAAGCAGGGGAATTCACCCCTCCACTTT.

The chain is built from TRBV19 and TRBJ2-5, with 11 bases identical to TRBD2. Germline assignment: CDR1 LNHDA and CDR2 SQIVND (reference sequence). This CDR3 comprises 17 residues. After removal of 3 bases from V and 0 bases from J, the junction contained 6 bases not matched to a gene. The CDR3 DNA reads TGTGCCAGTAGTATTAGACTAGCGGGGATATACCAAGAGACCCAGTACTTC. The encoded protein is CASSIRLAGIYQETQYF.

The chain carries TRBV7-2 and TRBJ1-2; D might be TRBD1 (5 bases). V gave up 5 bases and J gave up 4 bases, with 17 bases separating them. Germline loops: CDR1 SGHTA, CDR2 FQGNSA. The CDR3 runs 15 residues. CDR3 DNA: TGTGCCAGCAGCGAGGCCAGGGTTCTCGGCTATGGCTACACCTTC. This translates into CASSEARVLGYGYTF.

V and J are TRBV10-3 and TRBJ2-7; TRBD2 might be the D (7 bases). V lost 11 bases, J lost 4 bases, and 18 bases lay in between. Germline CDR1 reads ENHRY; CDR2 reads SYGVKD. CDR3 length equals 13 residues. The CDR3 DNA is TGTGCCGGGGGGGGCCCTATGACGTACGAGCAGTACTTC. Its protein is CAGGGPMTYEQYF.

V is TRBV19 and J is TRBJ2-5; D tentatively reads TRBD1 or TRBD2 (5 bases each). Looked up from germline, CDR1 is LNHDA and CDR2 is SQIVND (reference sequence). The length of the CDR3 is 14 residues. The ends were cut back, 4 bases at V and 5 bases at J, with 14 bases in the middle. CDR3 bases: TGTGCCAGTAGTAAAGAGGGGCGGTTTGAGACCCAGTACTTC. It translates to CASSKEGRFETQYF. The complete variable domain, with remaining parts taken from reference TRBV19 and TRBJ2-5, reads DGGITQSPKYLFRKEGQNVTLSCEQNLNHDAMYWYRQDPGQGLRLIYYSQIVNDFQKGDIAEGYSVSREKKESFPLTVTSAQKNPTAFYLCASSKEGRFETQYFGPGTRLLVL.

This sequence joins TRBV28 and TRBJ2-7; 9 bases are shared with TRBD2. CDR3 length equals 15 residues. Germline V lookup: CDR1 MDHEN, CDR2 SYDVKM. Trimming at V came to 5 bases and at J to 5 bases, leaving 10 bases not matched to a gene. In nucleotides, the CDR3 is TGTGCCAGCAGTCCCCCTAGCGGGGCGGCCGACGAGCAGTACTTC. This translates into CASSPPSGAADEQYF.

This clone was found once. The chain couples TRBV13 to TRBJ2-7, with 8 bases that match TRBD1. The germline V gene has CDR1 PRHDT and CDR2 FYEKMQ (reference sequence). V lost 3 bases to trimming and J lost 7 bases; unmatched junction nucleotides: 14. The CDR3 is 16 amino acids. The CDR3 region has the DNA TGTGCCAGCAGCTTGCCTATCGGGACAGGTGGTACAGAGCAGTACTTC. This encodes CASSLPIGTGGTEQYF.